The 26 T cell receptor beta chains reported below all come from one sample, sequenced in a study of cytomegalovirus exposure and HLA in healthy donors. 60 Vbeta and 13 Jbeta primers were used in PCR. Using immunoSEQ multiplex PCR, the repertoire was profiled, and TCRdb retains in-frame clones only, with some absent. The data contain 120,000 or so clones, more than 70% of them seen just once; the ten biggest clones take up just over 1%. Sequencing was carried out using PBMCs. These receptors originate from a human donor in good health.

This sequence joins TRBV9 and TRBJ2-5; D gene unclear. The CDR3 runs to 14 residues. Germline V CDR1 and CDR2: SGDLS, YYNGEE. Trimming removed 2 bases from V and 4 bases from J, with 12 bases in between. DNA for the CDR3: TGTGCCAGCAGCGTGGCAGGAAATGCAGAGACCCAGTACTTC. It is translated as CASSVAGNAETQYF.

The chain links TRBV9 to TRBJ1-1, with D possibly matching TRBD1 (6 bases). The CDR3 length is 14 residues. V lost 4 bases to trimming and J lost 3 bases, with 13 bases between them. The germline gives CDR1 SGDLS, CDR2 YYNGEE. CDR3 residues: CASSPTQGYTEAFF. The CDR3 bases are TGTGCCAGCAGCCCTACGCAGGGGTACACTGAAGCTTTCTTT.

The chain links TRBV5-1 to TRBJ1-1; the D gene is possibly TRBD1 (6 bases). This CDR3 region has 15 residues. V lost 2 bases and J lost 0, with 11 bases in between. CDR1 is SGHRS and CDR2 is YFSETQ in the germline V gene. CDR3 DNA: TGCGCCAGCAGCTTTCTACAGGGTTTGAACACTGAAGCTTTCTTT. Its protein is CASSFLQGLNTEAFF.

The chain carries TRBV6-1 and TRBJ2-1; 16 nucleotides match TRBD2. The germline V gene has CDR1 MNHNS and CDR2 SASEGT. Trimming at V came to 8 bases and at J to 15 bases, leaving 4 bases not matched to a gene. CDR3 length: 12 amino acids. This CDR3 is CASGTSGGALFF. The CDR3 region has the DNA TGTGCCAGCGGGACTAGCGGGGGGGCCTTGTTCTTC.

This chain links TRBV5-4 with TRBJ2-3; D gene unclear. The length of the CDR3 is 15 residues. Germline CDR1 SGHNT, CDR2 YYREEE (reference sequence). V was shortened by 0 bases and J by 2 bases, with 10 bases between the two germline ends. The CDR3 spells CASSLDLGPTDTQYF. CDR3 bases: TGTGCCAGCAGCTTGGATCTAGGTCCCACAGATACGCAGTATTTT.

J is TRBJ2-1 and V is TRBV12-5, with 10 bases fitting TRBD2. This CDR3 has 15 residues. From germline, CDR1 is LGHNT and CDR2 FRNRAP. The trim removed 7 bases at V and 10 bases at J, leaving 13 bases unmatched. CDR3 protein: CASAPIQAGGQEQFF. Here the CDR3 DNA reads TGTGCTAGTGCCCCGATTCAAGCGGGGGGGCAGGAGCAGTTCTTC.

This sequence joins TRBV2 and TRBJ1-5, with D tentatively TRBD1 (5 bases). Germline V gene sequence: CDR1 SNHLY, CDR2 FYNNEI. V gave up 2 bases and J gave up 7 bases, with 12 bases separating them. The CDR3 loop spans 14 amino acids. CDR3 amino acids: CASSELGGSQPQHF. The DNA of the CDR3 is TGTGCCAGCAGTGAATTGGGGGGGTCGCAGCCCCAGCATTTT.

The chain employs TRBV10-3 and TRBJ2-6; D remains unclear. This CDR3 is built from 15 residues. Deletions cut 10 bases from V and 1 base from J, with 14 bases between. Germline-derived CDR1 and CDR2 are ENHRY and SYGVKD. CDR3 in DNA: TGTGCCACGGAGTTTAAGGAATCTGGGGCCAACGTCCTGACTTTC. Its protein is CATEFKESGANVLTF.

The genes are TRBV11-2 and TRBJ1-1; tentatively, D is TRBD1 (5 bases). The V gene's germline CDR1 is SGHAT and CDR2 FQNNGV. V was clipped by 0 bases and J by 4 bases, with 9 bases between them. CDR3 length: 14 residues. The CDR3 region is CASSLDRVGTEAFF. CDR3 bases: TGTGCCAGCAGCTTAGACAGGGTCGGCACTGAAGCTTTCTTT.

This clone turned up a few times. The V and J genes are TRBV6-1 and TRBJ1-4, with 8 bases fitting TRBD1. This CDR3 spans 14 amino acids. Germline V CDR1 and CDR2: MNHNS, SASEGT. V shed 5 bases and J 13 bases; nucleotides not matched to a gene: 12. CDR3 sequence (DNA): TGTGCCAGCAGTCAAAGGACAGGGCCGGTGGTACTGTTTTTT. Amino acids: CASSQRTGPVVLFF.

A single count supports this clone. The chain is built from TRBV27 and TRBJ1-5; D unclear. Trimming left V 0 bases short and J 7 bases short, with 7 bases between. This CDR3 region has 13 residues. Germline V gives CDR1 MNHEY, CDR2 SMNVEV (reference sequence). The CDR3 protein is CASSLSSSQPQHF. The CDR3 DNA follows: TGTGCCAGCAGTTTATCCTCTTCCCAGCCCCAGCATTTT.

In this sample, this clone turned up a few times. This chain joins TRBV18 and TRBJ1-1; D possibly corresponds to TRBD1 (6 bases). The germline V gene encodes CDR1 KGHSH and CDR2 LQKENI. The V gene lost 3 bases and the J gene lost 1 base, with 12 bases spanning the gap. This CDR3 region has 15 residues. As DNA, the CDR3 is TGTGCCAGCTCACCGTCCGACAGGACGAACACTGAAGCTTTCTTT. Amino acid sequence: CASSPSDRTNTEAFF.

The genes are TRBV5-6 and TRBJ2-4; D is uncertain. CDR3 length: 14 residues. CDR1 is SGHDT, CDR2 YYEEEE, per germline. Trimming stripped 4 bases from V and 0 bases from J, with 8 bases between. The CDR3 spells CASSLEIAKNIQYF. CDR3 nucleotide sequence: TGTGCCAGCAGCCTCGAGATAGCCAAAAACATTCAGTACTTC.

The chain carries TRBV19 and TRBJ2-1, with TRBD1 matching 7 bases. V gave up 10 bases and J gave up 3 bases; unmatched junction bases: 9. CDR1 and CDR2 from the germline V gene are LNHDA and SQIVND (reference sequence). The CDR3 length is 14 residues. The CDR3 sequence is CATKDRKGYNEQFF. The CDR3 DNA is TGTGCCACCAAGGACAGGAAAGGCTACAATGAGCAGTTCTTC. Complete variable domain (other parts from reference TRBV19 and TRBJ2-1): DGGITQSPKYLFRKEGQNVTLSCEQNLNHDAMYWYRQDPGQGLRLIYYSQIVNDFQKGDIAEGYSVSREKKESFPLTVTSAQKNPTAFYLCATKDRKGYNEQFFGPGTRLTVL.

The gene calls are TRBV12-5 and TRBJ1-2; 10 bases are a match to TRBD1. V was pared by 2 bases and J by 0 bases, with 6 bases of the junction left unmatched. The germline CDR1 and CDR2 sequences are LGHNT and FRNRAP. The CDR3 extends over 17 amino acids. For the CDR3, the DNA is TGTGCTAGTGGTTTGAGGGGACAGGGGTTACCTAACTATGGCTACACCTTC. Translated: CASGLRGQGLPNYGYTF. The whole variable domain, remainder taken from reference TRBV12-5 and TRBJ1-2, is DARVTQTPRHKVTEMGQEVTMRCQPILGHNTVFWYRQTMMQGLELLAYFRNRAPLDDSGMPKDRFSAEMPDATLATLKIQPSEPRDSAVYFCASGLRGQGLPNYGYTFGSGTRLTVV.

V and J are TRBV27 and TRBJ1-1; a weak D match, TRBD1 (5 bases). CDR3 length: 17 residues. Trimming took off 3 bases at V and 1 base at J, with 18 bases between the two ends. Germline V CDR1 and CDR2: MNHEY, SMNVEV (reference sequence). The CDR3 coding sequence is TGTGCCAGCAGTTTTTGGCCGGGAGTCGGGGGGAACACTGAAGCTTTCTTT. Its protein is CASSFWPGVGGNTEAFF.

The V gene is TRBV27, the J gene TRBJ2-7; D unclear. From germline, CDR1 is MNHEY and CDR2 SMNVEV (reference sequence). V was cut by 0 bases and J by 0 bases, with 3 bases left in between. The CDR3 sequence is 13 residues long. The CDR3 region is CASSLSNSYEQYF. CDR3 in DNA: TGTGCCAGCAGTTTATCTAACTCCTACGAGCAGTACTTC.

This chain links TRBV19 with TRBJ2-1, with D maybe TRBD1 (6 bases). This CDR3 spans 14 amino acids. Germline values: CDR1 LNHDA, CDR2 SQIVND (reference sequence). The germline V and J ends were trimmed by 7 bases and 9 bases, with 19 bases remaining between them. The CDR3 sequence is CASTGTNYLGEQFF. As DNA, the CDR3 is TGTGCCAGTACCGGGACAAACTACCTGGGTGAGCAGTTCTTC.

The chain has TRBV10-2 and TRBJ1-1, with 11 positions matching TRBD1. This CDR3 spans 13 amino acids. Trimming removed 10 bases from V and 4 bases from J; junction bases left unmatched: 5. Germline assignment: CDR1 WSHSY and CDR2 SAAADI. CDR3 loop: CAIGQGATTEAFF. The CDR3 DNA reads TGCGCCATAGGACAGGGGGCGACCACTGAAGCTTTCTTT.

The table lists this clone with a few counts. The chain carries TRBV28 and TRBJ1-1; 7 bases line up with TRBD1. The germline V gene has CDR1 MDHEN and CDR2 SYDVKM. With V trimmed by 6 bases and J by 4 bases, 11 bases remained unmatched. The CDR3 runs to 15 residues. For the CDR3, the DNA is TGTGCCAGCAGCTACCCCGACAGGGTTGGCACTGAAGCTTTCTTT. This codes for CASSYPDRVGTEAFF.

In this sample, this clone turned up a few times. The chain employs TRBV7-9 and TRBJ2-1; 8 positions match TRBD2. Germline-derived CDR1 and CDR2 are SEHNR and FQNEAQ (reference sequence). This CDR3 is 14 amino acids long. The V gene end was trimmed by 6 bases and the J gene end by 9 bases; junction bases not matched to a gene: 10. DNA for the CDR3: TGTGCCAGCAGGAGAGATCACCGGGGGGGTGAGCAGTTCTTC. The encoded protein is CASRRDHRGGEQFF. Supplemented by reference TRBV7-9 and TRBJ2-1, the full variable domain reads DTGVSQNPRHKITKRGQNVTFRCDPISEHNRLYWYRQTLGQGPEFLTYFQNEAQLEKSRLLSDRFSAERPKGSFSTLEIQRTEQGDSAMYLCASRRDHRGGEQFFGPGTRLTVL.

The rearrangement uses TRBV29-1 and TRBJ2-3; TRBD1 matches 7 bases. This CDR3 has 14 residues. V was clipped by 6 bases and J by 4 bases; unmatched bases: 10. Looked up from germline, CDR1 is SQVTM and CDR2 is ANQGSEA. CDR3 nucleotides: TGCAGCGTGCTCTCGACAGGGTCCGCAGATACGCAGTATTTT. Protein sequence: CSVLSTGSADTQYF.

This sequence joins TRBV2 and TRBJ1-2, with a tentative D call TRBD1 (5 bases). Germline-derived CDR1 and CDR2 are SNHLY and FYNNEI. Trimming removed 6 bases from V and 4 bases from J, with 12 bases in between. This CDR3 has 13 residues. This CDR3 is CASRNQGGYGYTF. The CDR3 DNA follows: TGTGCCAGCAGAAACCAGGGAGGCTATGGCTACACCTTC.

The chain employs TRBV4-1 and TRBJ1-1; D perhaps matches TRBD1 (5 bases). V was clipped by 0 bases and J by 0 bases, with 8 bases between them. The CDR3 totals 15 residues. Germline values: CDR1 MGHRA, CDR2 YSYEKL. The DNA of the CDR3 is TGCGCCAGCAGCCAAGAGACAGTAATGAACACTGAAGCTTTCTTT. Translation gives CASSQETVMNTEAFF.

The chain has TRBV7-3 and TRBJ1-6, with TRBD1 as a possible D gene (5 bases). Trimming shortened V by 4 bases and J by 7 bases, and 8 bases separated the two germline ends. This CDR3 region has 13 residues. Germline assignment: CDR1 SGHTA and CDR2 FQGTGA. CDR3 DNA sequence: TGTGCCAGCAGCTCTGGGGCCAATTCACCCCTCCACTTT. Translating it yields CASSSGANSPLHF.

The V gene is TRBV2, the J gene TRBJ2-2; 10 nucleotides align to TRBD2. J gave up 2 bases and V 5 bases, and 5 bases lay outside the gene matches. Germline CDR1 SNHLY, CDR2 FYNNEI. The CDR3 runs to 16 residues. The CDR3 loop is CASSRAGGPNTGELFF. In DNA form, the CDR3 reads TGTGCCAGCAGTCGAGCGGGGGGGCCCAACACCGGGGAGCTGTTTTTT.